A selection of T cell receptor beta chains follows, all from one sample in a study of T cell changes during pregnancy in multiple sclerosis. TCRdb's copy holds only in-frame clones and misses some; the assay was immunoSEQ multiplex PCR. The table shows about 17,000 clones, with approximately 86% occurring only once. Sequenced here: CD8+ T cells from peripheral blood mononuclear cells, sampled after pregnancy. The receptors were gathered from a female donor in good health, enrolled as a control in a pregnancy study. Both conserved end residues are part of each CDR3. Each record gives: V gene, clone size, J gene, D gene, CDR3 DNA, CDR3 protein. The D gene is left open where the match is weak. Clone size is not always given. Where it is, it says once, few, many or a class for expanded clones.

V: TRBV2; size: .; J: TRBJ2-1; D: TRBD1; DNA: TGTGCCAGCAACCCCGCGAACGTGGGACAGGGGGGCAATGAGCAGTTCTTC; CDR3: CASNPANVGQGGNEQFF
V: TRBV6-4; size: .; J: TRBJ2-1; D: .; DNA: TGTGCCAGCAGTGACGATCGCCAGGGTAAAGAGCAGTTCTTC; CDR3: CASSDDRQGKEQFF
V: TRBV6-1; size: .; J: TRBJ1-6; D: .; DNA: TGTGCCAGCAGTGAAGTGTGGGTCCGGGGGGATTCACCCCTCCACTTT; CDR3: CASSEVWVRGDSPLHF
V: TRBV7-6; size: .; J: TRBJ2-7; D: .; DNA: TGTGCCAGCAGTCGGACGGACACCTACGAGCAGTACTTC; CDR3: CASSRTDTYEQYF
V: TRBV4-2; size: .; J: TRBJ1-1; D: .; DNA: TGTGCCAGCAGCCAAGTTTGGCGGACAGTGAACACTGAAGCTTTCTTT; CDR3: CASSQVWRTVNTEAFF
V: TRBV5-5; size: .; J: TRBJ1-1; D: TRBD1; DNA: TGTGCCAGCAGCGTGGACAGGATGAACACTGAAGCTTTCTTT; CDR3: CASSVDRMNTEAFF
V: TRBV2; size: .; J: TRBJ1-1; D: .; DNA: TGTGCCAGCAGTGAAGGGCAGGGCTCGAACACTGAAGCTTTCTTT; CDR3: CASSEGQGSNTEAFF
V: TRBV7-6; size: .; J: TRBJ1-1; D: .; DNA: TGTGCCAGCAGCTTACCCAGGGGCGGTTTGAACACTGAAGCTTTCTTT; CDR3: CASSLPRGGLNTEAFF
V: TRBV6-1; size: .; J: TRBJ1-2; D: TRBD1; DNA: TGTGCCAGCAGTGGGGGACAGACCTATGGCTACACCTTC; CDR3: CASSGGQTYGYTF
V: TRBV5-1; size: .; J: TRBJ2-2; D: TRBD1; DNA: TGCGCCAGCAGCTTCGGGGACAGGGACGACACCGGGGAGCTGTTTTTT; CDR3: CASSFGDRDDTGELFF
V: TRBV19; size: .; J: TRBJ2-2; D: TRBD1; DNA: TGTGCCAGCCGGGACAGGGCGAACACCGGGGAGCTGTTTTTT; CDR3: CASRDRANTGELFF
V: TRBV4-1; size: .; J: TRBJ2-7; D: TRBD2; DNA: TGCGCCAGCAGCCAAGAGAACGGACTAGCGGGAGGCCTCTCCTACGAGCAGTACTTC; CDR3: CASSQENGLAGGLSYEQYF
V: TRBV6-5; size: .; J: TRBJ1-5; D: .; DNA: TGTGCCAGCAGCCTGGGTGGGCTTAGTCAGCCCCAGCATTTT; CDR3: CASSLGGLSQPQHF
V: TRBV19; size: .; J: TRBJ2-5; D: .; DNA: TGTGCCAGCCAGCGCCAGGCAGGGGAGACCCAGTACTTC; CDR3: CASQRQAGETQYF
V: TRBV9; size: .; J: TRBJ2-1; D: TRBD1; DNA: TGTGCCAGCAGCCCCCTCAAGGGGACAGCGAACAATGAGCAGTTCTTC; CDR3: CASSPLKGTANNEQFF
V: TRBV29-1; size: .; J: TRBJ2-7; D: TRBD1; DNA: TGCAGCGTTGAGGGCTTGACAGGGGGCACCCACTACGAGCAGTACTTC; CDR3: CSVEGLTGGTHYEQYF
V: TRBV18; size: .; J: TRBJ2-2; D: .; DNA: TGTGCCAGCTCATTTCCTACCCACCGATCCGGGGAGCTGTTTTTT; CDR3: CASSFPTHRSGELFF
V: TRBV28; size: .; J: TRBJ1-1; D: TRBD1; DNA: TGTGCCAGCAGTTTCAGGGGGCGGTGGAACACTGAAGCTTTCTTT; CDR3: CASSFRGRWNTEAFF
V: TRBV19; size: .; J: TRBJ1-5; D: .; DNA: TGTGCCAGTAGTATAGTACGACGGGGCAATCAGCCCCAGCATTTT; CDR3: CASSIVRRGNQPQHF
V: TRBV19; size: .; J: TRBJ1-1; D: TRBD1; DNA: TGTGCCAGTAGTCCGGGACAGGCTAAAGAAGCTTTCTTT; CDR3: CASSPGQAKEAFF
V: TRBV4-2; size: once; J: TRBJ2-5; D: TRBD2; DNA: TGTGCCAGCAGCCAAGACCGGTCTAGCGGGAGTGAGACCCAGTACTTC; CDR3: CASSQDRSSGSETQYF
V: TRBV5-1; size: .; J: TRBJ2-2; D: .; DNA: TGCGCCAGCACCACGAGCAGGGACACCGGGGAGCTGTTTTTT; CDR3: CASTTSRDTGELFF
V: TRBV19; size: .; J: TRBJ2-6; D: .; DNA: TGTGCCAGTAGTATCTTAGACAGCTCCTCTGGGGCCAACGTCCTGACTTTC; CDR3: CASSILDSSSGANVLTF
V: TRBV7-9; size: .; J: TRBJ2-1; D: TRBD2; DNA: TGTGCCAGCAGCCGACTAGCAAAGGAGCAGTTCTTC; CDR3: CASSRLAKEQFF
V: TRBV14; size: .; J: TRBJ2-3; D: .; DNA: TGTGCCAGCAGCCCTTTAGCGTCGAGCACAGATACGCAGTATTTT; CDR3: CASSPLASSTDTQYF
V: TRBV19; size: .; J: TRBJ2-1; D: TRBD2; DNA: TGTGCCAGTAGTATCTTACTAGCGGGAGCGCGGGAGCAGTTCTTC; CDR3: CASSILLAGAREQFF
V: TRBV6-1; size: .; J: TRBJ2-1; D: TRBD2; DNA: TGTGCCAGCAGTGGGGAACTAGCGGGGGAGTACAATGAGCAGTTCTTC; CDR3: CASSGELAGEYNEQFF